The TCR beta chain described here comes from a study of T cell responses to AZD1222 COVID-19 vaccine. Method: immunoSEQ multiplex PCR; TCRdb's copy keeps in-frame clones and lacks some. The repertoire has about 77,000 clones, 92% of them found once; the top ten carry around 5.1%. The receptor was derived from an adult who received the AZD1222 COVID-19 vaccine. The specimen comprised peripheral blood, sampled 28 days after the second AZD1222 dose.

The DNA for the CDR3 is TGCGCCAGCAGCCCACGGCCGCGGGAGAACTACAATGAGCAGTTCTTC. Protein: CASSPRPRENYNEQFF. The rearrangement joins TRBV5-1 to TRBJ2-1; 7 bases are shared with TRBD2. V gave up 4 bases and J gave up 3 bases; unmatched junction bases: 10. The CDR3 consists of 16 residues. The germline CDR1 and CDR2 sequences are SGHRS and YFSETQ.